This TCR beta chain is drawn from a study of beta chain features in type 1 diabetes. Study at large: Researchers looked at about 110 million sorted cells across all samples.

Purity (above 98%) was reached by all sorted populations. The germline CDR1 and CDR2 sequences are GTSNPN and SVGIG (reference sequence). This CDR3 is 14 amino acids long. After removal of 5 bases from V and 5 bases from J, the junction contained 8 bases not matched to a gene. Study outcomes and limitations: Within each of all four CD4+ subsets, Type 1 diabetes patients had TCRB CDR3s that were moderately but significantly shorter.

The whole isolated RNA underwent reverse transcription, so sequencing captured expressed TCRB transcripts. Measured with immunoSEQ multiplex PCR; TCRdb has only the in-frame clones, and not every one. This sample yields 350,000 to 450,000 clones, of which 10% to 15% are seen a single time; approximately 0.01% belongs to the top ten. Of note for this clone: What it recognizes is unknown.

Sequencing was done on a sample of naive CD4+ T cells from blood. The receptor's source is a woman aged 18-29 years with type 1 diabetes. The chain employs TRBV30 and TRBJ2-5, with 10 bases matching TRBD2. The CDR3: CAWDPGTSEETQYF. In nucleotides, the CDR3 is TGTGCCTGGGACCCCGGGACTAGCGAGGAGACCCAGTACTTC.